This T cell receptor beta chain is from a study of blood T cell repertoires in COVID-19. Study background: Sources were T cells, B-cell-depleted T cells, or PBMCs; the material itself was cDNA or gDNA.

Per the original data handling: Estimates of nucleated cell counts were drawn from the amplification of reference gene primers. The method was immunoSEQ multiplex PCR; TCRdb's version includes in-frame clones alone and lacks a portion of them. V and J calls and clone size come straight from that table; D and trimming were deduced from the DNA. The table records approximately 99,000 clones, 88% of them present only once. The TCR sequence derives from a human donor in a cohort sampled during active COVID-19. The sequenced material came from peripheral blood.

The CDR3 region has the DNA TGTGCCAGCAGCGCCACAGGGGGGTATCAGCCCCAGCATTTT. Protein: CASSATGGYQPQHF. V and J are TRBV7-9 and TRBJ1-5, with 8 positions matching TRBD1. The CDR3 is 14 amino acids. The trim removed 5 bases at V and 5 bases at J, leaving 5 bases unmatched. In germline, CDR1 is SEHNR, CDR2 FQNEAQ (reference sequence).